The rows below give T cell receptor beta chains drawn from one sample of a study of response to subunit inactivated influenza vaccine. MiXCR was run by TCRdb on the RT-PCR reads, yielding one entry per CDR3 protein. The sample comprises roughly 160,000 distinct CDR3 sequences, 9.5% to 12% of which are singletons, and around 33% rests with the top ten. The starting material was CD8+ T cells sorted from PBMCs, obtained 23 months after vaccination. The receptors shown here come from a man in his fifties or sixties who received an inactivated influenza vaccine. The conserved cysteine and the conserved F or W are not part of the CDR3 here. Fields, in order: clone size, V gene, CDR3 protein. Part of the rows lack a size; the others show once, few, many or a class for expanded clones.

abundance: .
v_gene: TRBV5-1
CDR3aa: ASSFEPDSTYEQY

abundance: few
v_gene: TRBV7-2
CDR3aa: ASSLSEGSYEQY

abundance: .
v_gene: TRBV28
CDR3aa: ASSYGLFLNTGELF

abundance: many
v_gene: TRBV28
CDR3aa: ASSSAGEANEKLF

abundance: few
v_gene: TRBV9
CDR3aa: ASSTSTSGSGRNEQF

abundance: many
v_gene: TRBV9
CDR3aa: ASSVSFRSSDEQF

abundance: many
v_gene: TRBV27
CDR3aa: ASSLEQGAPYEQY

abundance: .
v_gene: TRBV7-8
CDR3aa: ASDTGNPSEQY

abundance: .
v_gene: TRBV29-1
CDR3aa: SVEVVKTGASDTQY

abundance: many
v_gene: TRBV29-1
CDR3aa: SVFPTDTNNEQF

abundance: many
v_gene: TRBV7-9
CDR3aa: ASSLMYDRDDEQY

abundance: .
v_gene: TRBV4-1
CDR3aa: ASSHGRADEKLF

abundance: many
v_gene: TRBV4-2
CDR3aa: ASSQVRTDTQY

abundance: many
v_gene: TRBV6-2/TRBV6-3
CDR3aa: ASSPPQETQY

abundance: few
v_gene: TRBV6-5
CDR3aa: ASWWADTQY

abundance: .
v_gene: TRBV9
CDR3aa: ASSPAVGELF

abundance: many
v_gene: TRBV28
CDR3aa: ASSLWGSASNTGELF